These 2 T cell receptor beta chains were sequenced from one sample in a study of T cell repertoires in ileal Crohn's disease. Profiled with immunoSEQ multiplex PCR; TCRdb holds only in-frame clones, not every one. The sample consists of approximately 15,000 clones, 75% to 85% of them appearing once. The specimen was ileal tissue. All receptors come from an adult with Crohn's disease.

This clone was seen only a few times. This rearrangement joins TRBV27 to TRBJ1-2; 8 bases are a match to TRBD1. CDR3 length: 12 amino acids. CDR1 and CDR2 from the germline V gene are MNHEY and SMNVEV (reference sequence). The ends lost 5 bases at V and 6 bases at J; junction bases unmatched: 2. CDR3 residues: CASSAGGDGYTF. In DNA, the CDR3 is TGTGCCAGCAGTGCAGGGGGCGATGGCTACACCTTC.

This clone appeared a few times. This chain joins TRBV2 and TRBJ2-3; 9 positions agree with TRBD2. Trimming removed 2 bases from V and 3 bases from J; junction bases left unmatched: 3. Germline V gene sequence: CDR1 SNHLY, CDR2 FYNNEI. The CDR3 loop spans 15 amino acids. The CDR3 here is CASSETRGGTDTQYF. DNA for the CDR3: TGTGCCAGCAGTGAAACGCGGGGGGGGACAGATACGCAGTATTTT. The full variable domain, in which reference TRBV2 and TRBJ2-3 provide the parts outside the CDR3, is EPEVTQTPSHQVTQMGQEVILRCVPISNHLYFYWYRQILGQKVEFLVSFYNNEISEKSEIFDDQFSVERPDGSNFTLKIRSTKLEDSAMYFCASSETRGGTDTQYFGPGTRLTVL.